Below are 5 T cell receptor beta chains sequenced from a single sample in a study of control samples from healthy donors and cancer patients (dated by TCRdb to the early 2020s). Library construction relied on the immunoSEQ multiplex PCR assay. The clones in this table, taken by TCRdb from immuneACCESS, are in-frame only. Not every clone is retained; where verified, under half of the shortfall comes from an unresolved V gene, and the cause of the rest is unknown. In this sample the table shows about 160,000 clones, about 95% of which occur a single time. Of the sample, 13% to 15% is held by the ten largest clones. The sample was PBMCs. The source is a man between 60 and 75 years old with colorectal cancer.

This clone was picked up one time. The chain is built from TRBV5-4 and TRBJ1-6; 7 nucleotides line up with TRBD1. This CDR3 is built from 14 residues. CDR1 is SGHNT, CDR2 YYREEE, per germline (reference sequence). V was clipped by 4 bases and J by 5 bases; unmatched bases: 3. The CDR3 sequence: CASSIDRDNSPLHF. The DNA for the CDR3 is TGTGCCAGCAGCATCGACAGGGATAATTCACCCCTCCACTTT.

The chain uses TRBV5-1 and TRBJ1-1; maybe TRBD1 (5 bases). Trimming shortened V by 4 bases and J by 0 bases, and 10 bases separated the two germline ends. Germline CDR1 reads SGHRS; CDR2 reads YFSETQ. The CDR3 is 14 amino acids. The CDR3 loop is CASSPGLMNTEAFF. The CDR3 coding sequence is TGCGCCAGCAGCCCGGGACTGATGAACACTGAAGCTTTCTTT.

The rearrangement uses TRBV9 and TRBJ1-2, with 10 bases that match TRBD1. There are 17 residues in the CDR3. With V trimmed by 0 bases and J by 4 bases, 9 bases remained unmatched. Germline CDR1 is SGDLS and CDR2 is YYNGEE. CDR3 nucleotide sequence: TGTGCCAGCAGCGTAGGGGGACAGGGGACTACTTTCTATGGCTACACCTTC. Translation gives CASSVGGQGTTFYGYTF.

The J gene is TRBJ2-7, the V gene TRBV6-5; no clear D. The V and J ends lost 9 bases and 1 base respectively, with 13 bases between them. CDR1 and CDR2 (germline): MNHEY, SVGAGI. CDR3 length equals 13 residues. In DNA, the CDR3 is TGTGCCAGTCAGCCTAGTGGGTCCTACGAGCAGTACTTC. Amino acid sequence: CASQPSGSYEQYF.

The chain joins TRBV28 to TRBJ1-4; possibly TRBD1 for D (5 bases). With 2 bases removed from V and 8 bases from J, the gap between germline ends came to 12 bases. Germline CDR1 and CDR2: MDHEN and SYDVKM. CDR3 length: 14 residues. CDR3 in amino acids: CASSLGGSAEKLFF. The DNA of the CDR3 is TGTGCCAGCAGTTTAGGGGGGTCCGCGGAAAAACTGTTTTTT. Variable domain in full (rest from reference TRBV28 and TRBJ1-4): DVKVTQSSRYLVKRTGEKVFLECVQDMDHENMFWYRQDPGLGLRLIYFSYDVKMKEKGDIPEGYSVSREKKERFSLILESASTNQTSMYLCASSLGGSAEKLFFGSGTQLSVL.